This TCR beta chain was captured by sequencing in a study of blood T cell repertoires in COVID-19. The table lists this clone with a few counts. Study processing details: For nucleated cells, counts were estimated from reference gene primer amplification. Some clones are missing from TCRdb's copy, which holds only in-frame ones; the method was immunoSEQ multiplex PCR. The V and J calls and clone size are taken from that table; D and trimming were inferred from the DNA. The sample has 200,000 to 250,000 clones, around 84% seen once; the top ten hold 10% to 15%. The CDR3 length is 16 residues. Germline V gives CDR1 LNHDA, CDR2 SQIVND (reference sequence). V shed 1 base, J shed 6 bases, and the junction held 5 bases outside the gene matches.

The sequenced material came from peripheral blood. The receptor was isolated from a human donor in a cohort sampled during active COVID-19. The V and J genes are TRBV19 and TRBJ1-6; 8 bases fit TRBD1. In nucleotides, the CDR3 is TGTGCCAGTAGTATAGGATCGACAGGGGCTAATTCACCCCTCCACTTT. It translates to CASSIGSTGANSPLHF.